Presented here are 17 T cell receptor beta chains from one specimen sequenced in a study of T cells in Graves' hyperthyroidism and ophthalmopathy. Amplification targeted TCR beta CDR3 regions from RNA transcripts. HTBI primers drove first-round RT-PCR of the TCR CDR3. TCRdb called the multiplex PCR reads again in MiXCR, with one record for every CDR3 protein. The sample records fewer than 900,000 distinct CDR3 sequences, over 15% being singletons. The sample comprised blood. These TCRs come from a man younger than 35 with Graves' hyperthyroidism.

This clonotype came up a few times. The CDR3 loop is CASSENLQRPILGNEQFF. As DNA, the CDR3 is TGTGCCAGCAGTGAGAACTTACAGCGACCCATACTGGGGAATGAGCAGTTCTTC. This chain uses TRBV2 with TRBJ2-1; D not certain. Germline CDR1 SNHLY, CDR2 FYNNEI. CDR3 length equals 18 residues. Trimming stripped 3 bases from V and 7 bases from J, with 25 bases between.

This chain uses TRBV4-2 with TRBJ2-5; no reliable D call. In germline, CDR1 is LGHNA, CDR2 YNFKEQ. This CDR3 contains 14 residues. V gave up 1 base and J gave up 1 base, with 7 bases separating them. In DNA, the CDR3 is TGTGCCAGCAGCCAAGGGCACTCCCAAGAGACCCAGTACTTC. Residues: CASSQGHSQETQYF.

The CDR3 sequence is CASSWDLRTEAFF. The DNA of the CDR3 is TGCGCCAGCAGTTGGGACCTTAGGACTGAAGCTTTCTTT. The rearrangement links TRBV5-1 to TRBJ1-1; D possibly corresponds to TRBD1 (5 bases). In germline, CDR1 is SGHRS, CDR2 YFSETQ. V lost 5 bases to trimming and J lost 5 bases, with 13 bases between them. The CDR3 has 13 residues.

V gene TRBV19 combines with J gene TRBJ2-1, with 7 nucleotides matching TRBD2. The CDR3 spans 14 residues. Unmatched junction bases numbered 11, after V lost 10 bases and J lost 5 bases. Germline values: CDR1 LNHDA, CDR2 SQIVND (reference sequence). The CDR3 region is CATSTERGNNEQFF. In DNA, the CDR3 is TGTGCCACTAGCACGGAGCGGGGTAACAATGAGCAGTTCTTC.

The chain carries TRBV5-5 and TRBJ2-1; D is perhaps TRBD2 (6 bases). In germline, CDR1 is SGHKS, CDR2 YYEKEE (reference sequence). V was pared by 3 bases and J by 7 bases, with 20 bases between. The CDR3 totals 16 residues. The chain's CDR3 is CASSSSVEGLGNEQFF. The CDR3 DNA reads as TGTGCCAGCAGCTCTAGCGTAGAGGGCCTTGGGAATGAGCAGTTCTTC. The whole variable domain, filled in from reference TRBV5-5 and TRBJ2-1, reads DAGVTQSPTHLIKTRGQQVTLRCSPISGHKSVSWYQQVLGQGPQFIFQYYEKEERGRGNFPDRFSARQFPNYSSELNVNALLLGDSALYLCASSSSVEGLGNEQFFGPGTRLTVL.

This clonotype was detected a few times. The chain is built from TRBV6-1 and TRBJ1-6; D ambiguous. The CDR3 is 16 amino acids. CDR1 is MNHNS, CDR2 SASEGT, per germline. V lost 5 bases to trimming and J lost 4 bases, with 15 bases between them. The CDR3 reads CASSYGLQAYNSPLHF. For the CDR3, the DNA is TGTGCCAGCAGTTACGGTCTCCAGGCGTATAATTCACCCCTCCACTTT.

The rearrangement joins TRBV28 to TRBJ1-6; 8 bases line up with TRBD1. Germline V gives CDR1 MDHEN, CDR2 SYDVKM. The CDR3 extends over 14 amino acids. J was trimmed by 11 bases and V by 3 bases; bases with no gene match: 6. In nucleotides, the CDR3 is TGTGCCAGCAGTTTGGCACAGGGGGGAACACCCCTCCACTTT. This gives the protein CASSLAQGGTPLHF. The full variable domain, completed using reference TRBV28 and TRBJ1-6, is DVKVTQSSRYLVKRTGEKVFLECVQDMDHENMFWYRQDPGLGLRLIYFSYDVKMKEKGDIPEGYSVSREKKERFSLILESASTNQTSMYLCASSLAQGGTPLHFGNGTRLTVT.

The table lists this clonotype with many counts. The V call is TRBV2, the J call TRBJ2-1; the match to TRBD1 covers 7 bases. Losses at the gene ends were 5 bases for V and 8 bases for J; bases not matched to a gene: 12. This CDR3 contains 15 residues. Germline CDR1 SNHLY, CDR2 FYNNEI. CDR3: CASSLGGPLLDEQFF. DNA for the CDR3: TGTGCCAGCAGTTTAGGGGGCCCACTTCTCGATGAGCAGTTCTTC.

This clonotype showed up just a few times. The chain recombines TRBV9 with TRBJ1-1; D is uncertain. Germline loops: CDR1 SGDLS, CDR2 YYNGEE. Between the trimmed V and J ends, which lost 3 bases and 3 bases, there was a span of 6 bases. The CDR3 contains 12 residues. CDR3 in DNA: TGTGCCAGCAGCGCAAAGGACACTGAAGCTTTCTTT. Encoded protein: CASSAKDTEAFF.

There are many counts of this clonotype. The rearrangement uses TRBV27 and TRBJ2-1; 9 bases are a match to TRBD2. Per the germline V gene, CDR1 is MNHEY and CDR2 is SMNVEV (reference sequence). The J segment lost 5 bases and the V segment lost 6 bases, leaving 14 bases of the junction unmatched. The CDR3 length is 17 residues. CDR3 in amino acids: CASSPRPLAGPHNEQFF. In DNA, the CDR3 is TGTGCCAGCAGCCCCCGTCCCCTAGCGGGACCACACAATGAGCAGTTCTTC.

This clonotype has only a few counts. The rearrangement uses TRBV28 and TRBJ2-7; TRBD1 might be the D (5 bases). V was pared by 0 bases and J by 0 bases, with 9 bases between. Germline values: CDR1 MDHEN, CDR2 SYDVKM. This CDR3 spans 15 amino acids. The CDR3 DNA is TGTGCCAGCAGTTTATGGGGGCCTATCTCCTACGAGCAGTACTTC. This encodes CASSLWGPISYEQYF.

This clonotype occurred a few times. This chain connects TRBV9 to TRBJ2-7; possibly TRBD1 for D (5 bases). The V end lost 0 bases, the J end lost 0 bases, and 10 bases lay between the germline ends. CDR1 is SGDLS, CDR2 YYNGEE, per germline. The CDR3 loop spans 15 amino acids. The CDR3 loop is CASSVEGSFSYEQYF. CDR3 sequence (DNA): TGTGCCAGCAGCGTAGAGGGGTCCTTCTCCTACGAGCAGTACTTC.

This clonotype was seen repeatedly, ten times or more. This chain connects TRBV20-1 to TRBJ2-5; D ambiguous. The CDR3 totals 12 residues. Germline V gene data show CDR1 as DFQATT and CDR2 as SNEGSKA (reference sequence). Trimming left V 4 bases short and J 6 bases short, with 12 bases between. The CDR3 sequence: CSATSPHQTQYF. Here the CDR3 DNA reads TGCAGTGCTACTTCACCCCATCAGACCCAGTACTTC.

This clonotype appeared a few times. CDR3 sequence reads: CASRAASGSLTDTQYF. CDR3 coding DNA: TGTGCCAGCCGCGCGGCTAGCGGGAGCTTGACAGATACGCAGTATTTT. This chain joins TRBV7-9 and TRBJ2-3; 10 nucleotides agree with TRBD2. The CDR3 spans 16 residues. Germline CDR1 is SEHNR and CDR2 is FQNEAQ (reference sequence). Trimming removed 8 bases from V and 3 bases from J; junction bases left unmatched: 11.

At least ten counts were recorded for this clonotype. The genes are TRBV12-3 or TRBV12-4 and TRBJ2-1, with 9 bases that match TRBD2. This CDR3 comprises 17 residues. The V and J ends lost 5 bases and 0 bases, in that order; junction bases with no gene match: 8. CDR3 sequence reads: CASSPEHSGGSYNEQFF. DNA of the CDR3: TGTGCCAGCAGTCCAGAGCATAGCGGGGGCTCCTACAATGAGCAGTTCTTC.

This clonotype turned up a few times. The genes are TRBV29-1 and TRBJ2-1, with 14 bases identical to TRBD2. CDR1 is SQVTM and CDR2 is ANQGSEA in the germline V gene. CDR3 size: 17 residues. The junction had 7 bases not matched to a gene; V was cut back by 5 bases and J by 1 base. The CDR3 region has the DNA TGCAGCGTTCAGACTAGCGGGAGGGCCAGGTCCTACAATGAGCAGTTCTTC. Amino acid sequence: CSVQTSGRARSYNEQFF.

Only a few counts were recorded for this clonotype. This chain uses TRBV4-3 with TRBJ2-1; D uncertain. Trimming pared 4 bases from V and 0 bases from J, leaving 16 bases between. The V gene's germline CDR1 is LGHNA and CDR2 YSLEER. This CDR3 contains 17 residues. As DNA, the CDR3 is TGCGCCAGCAGCCCTCTCTGGGGTCAGAGCTCCTACAATGAGCAGTTCTTC. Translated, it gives CASSPLWGQSSYNEQFF.